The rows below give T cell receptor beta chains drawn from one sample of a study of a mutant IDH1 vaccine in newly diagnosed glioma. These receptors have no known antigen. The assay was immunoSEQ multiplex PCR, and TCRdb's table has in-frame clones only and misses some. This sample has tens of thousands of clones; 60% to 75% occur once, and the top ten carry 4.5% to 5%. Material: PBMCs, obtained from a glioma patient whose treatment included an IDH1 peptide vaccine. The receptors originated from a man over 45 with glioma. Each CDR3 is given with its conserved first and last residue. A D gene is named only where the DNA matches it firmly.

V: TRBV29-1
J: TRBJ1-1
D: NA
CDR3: CSVERGNTEAFF

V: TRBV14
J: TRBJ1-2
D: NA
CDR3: CASSQGRGGYTF

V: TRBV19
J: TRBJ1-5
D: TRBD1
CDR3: CASSIARDSSNQPQHF

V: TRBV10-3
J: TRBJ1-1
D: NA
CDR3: CAIRVRGNTEAFF

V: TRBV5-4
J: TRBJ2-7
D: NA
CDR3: CASSPGAAGSWREQYF

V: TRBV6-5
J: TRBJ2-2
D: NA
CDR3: CASSYSWDSSTGELFF

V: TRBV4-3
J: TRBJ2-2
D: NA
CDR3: CASSQDVGAFTTGELFF

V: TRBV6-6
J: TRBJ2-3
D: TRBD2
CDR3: CASKREGPTDTQYF

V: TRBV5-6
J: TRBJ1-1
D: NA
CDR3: CASSSKGGLRTEAFF

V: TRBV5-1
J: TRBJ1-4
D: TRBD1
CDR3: CASSLTGVGEKLFF

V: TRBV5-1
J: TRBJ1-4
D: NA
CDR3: CASRPDRPVEKLFF

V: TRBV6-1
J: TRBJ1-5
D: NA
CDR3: CASSIYQPQHF

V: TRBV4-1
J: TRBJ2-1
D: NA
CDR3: CASSQDKGPYNEQFF

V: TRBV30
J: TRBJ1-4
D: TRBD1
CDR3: CAWGGGVSATNEKLFF

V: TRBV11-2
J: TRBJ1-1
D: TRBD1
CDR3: CASSLDRTGGTEAFF

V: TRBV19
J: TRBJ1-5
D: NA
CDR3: CASRLRGGYQPQHF

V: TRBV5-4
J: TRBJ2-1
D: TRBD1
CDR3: CASSLRGQVYNEQFF

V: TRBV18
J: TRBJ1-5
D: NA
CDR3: CASSQGQGGSNQPQHF